This TCR beta chain was recovered during a study of spatial heterogeneity in lung cancer. General study points: More often at tumor resection than at routine follow-up, ubiquitous expanded tumor TCRs were detected in the blood.

This clonotype was detected ten times or more. Antigen unknown. One entry per CDR3 protein results from TCRdb running MiXCR on the 5' RACE reads. The top ten clones hold 4.5% to 5.5% of a sample with about 82,000 distinct CDR3 sequences, roughly 12% of them seen once. The CDR3 length is 16 residues. The V gene end was trimmed by 5 bases and the J gene end by 2 bases; junction bases not matched to a gene: 4. Germline lookup yields CDR1 MNHEY and CDR2 SVGAGI. Time point noted: sample taken at primary tumor resection. Unsorted tumor, nontumor lung tissue or cryopreserved PBMC supplied the whole RNA. This rearrangement joins TRBV6-5 to TRBJ1-3; 12 bases match TRBD1. The sequence came from a male donor with early-stage non-small cell lung cancer. The sequencing here drew on PBMCs, taken at surgery. The CDR3 region has the DNA TGTGCCAGCAGTAGGGGACAGGGGGCAACTGGAAACACCATATATTTT. Protein: CASSRGQGATGNTIYF.